This record looks at one T cell receptor beta chain sequence and its context. Its antigen remains unknown. These data come from a study of T-cell reconstitution after alpha-beta-depleted transplantation in children. Notes on the study in general: Newly generated T cells supplied most T-cell counts and diversity one year post-transplant. Several hundred rapidly expanded clones from non-depleted graft cells reportedly supplied alpha-beta T cells about two months post-transplant. Surviving recipient T cells and intrathymic progenitors accounted for some patients' high TCRbeta diversity at day 60.

This CDR3 is 14 amino acids long. V lost 1 base to trimming and J lost 5 bases, with 11 bases between them. Germline CDR1 SEHNR, CDR2 FQNEAQ (reference sequence). Molecular barcoding with unique molecular identifiers was used for the TCRbeta library. TCRdb called the PCR reads again in MiXCR, with one record for every CDR3 protein. The sample lists about 420,000 distinct CDR3 sequences, around 15% occurring once. The rearrangement uses TRBV7-9 and TRBJ2-5; unclear D gene. This receptor was identified in a boy under two years old who had a stem cell transplant for Wiskott-Aldrich syndrome, so the T cells may come from the graft donor. The source was PBMCs, mostly from graft donor cells, collected 360 days after TCRalphabeta/CD19-depleted stem cell transplant. The CDR3 reads CASSLGKGRETQYF. CDR3 DNA: TGTGCCAGCAGCTTAGGAAAAGGTCGTGAGACCCAGTACTTC.